This entry is about one T cell receptor (beta chain). These data come from a study of shared clonotypes between healthy human individuals. Trimming cost V 4 bases and J 2 bases; bases outside gene matches: 12. Germline CDR1 reads ENHRY; CDR2 reads SYGVKD. CDR3 length: 17 amino acids. Terminally differentiated effector memory CD45RA+ cells were left out of the naive CD8 fraction, which was CD45RO-negative and positively selected for CCR7. Each sorted subset replicate got 200 ng genomic DNA, 25,000 to 30,000 genomes. Generated by immunoSEQ multiplex PCR, the TCRdb table keeps only in-frame clones and is missing some. The data contain around 2,100,000 clones, around 96% of them singletons.

The genes are TRBV10-3 and TRBJ2-7, with 9 nucleotides matching TRBD2. Input material: naive CD8+ T cells sorted from blood. The receptor comes from a man between 18 and 29 years old in good health. The CDR3 DNA sequence: TGTGCCATCAGTGGTTTGACAATAGCGGGAGCCCCCTACGAGCAGTACTTC. It codes for CAISGLTIAGAPYEQYF.